This T cell receptor (beta chain) is from a study of low-dose radiotherapy and immunotherapy resistance in tumors. Time point defined: after trial treatment. Treatment given: LDRT plus nivolumab, ipilimumab, low-dose cyclophosphamide and aspirin (RACIN trial). Germline CDR1 and CDR2: SNHLY and FYNNEI. This CDR3 comprises 12 residues. Priming of first-strand cDNA relied on TRAV- and TRBV-specific primers (covering alpha and beta chains). Amplification, which lasted 20 to 25 PCR cycles, used a constant-region primer and V-primer adapter to amplify TCRs. TCRdb re-called the reads with MiXCR, one entry per CDR3 protein. The sample has under 75,000 distinct CDR3 sequences; about 25% are singletons. Turning to this clonotype: Only one base separates this from a far larger clonotype, so it likely reflects a read error.

The rearrangement uses TRBV2 and TRBJ2-1; no reliable D call. The sequences come from PBMCs, collected after low-dose radiotherapy plus immunotherapy. This sequence originates from a male donor with prostate cancer. The CDR3 DNA reads as TGTGCGAGCGACCGAAACTCCTACGAGCAGTTCTTC. Translation: CASDRNSYEQFF.